This is a list of T cell receptor beta chains from one sample in a study of T-cell memory formation after mild COVID-19. A single record per CDR3 protein comes from TCRdb applying MiXCR to the 5' RACE reads. In the table there are some 130,000 distinct CDR3 sequences, roughly 15% of which are singletons. Input material: PBMCs or a T cell subset sorted from them (not recorded which). The source of these receptors is an adult woman who had mild COVID-19 (a few samples of this study predate the infection). Cell type and time point are not known. CDR3s include the opening cysteine and the closing phenylalanine or tryptophan. Each record gives: V gene, D gene, J gene, clone size, CDR3 length, CDR3 DNA, CDR3 protein. The D gene is left open where the match is weak. Clone sizes are given selectively: once, few, many, or a class where the clone is expanded.

>TRBV5-1|TRBD1|TRBJ2-7|.|12
TGCGCCAGCAGCGGACAGGGCAACGAGCAGTACTTC
CASSGQGNEQYF
>TRBV15|.|TRBJ1-5|.|15
TGTGCCACCAGTAACGAAACGGGGATCAATCAGCCCCAGCATTTT
CATSNETGINQPQHF
>TRBV20-1|TRBD2|TRBJ2-1|few|16
TGCAGTGCCTACCCCACTGGGCTAGCGGGATACAATGAGCAGTTCTTC
CSAYPTGLAGYNEQFF
>TRBV6-5|TRBD1|TRBJ1-1|.|12
TGTGCCAGCAGTTACGACAGGGCTGAAGCTTTCTTT
CASSYDRAEAFF
>TRBV6-5|TRBD2|TRBJ2-3|few|16
TGTGCCAGCAGTTACTCCGGCGGGAGAGGGGCAGATACGCAGTATTTT
CASSYSGGRGADTQYF
>TRBV9|.|TRBJ2-3|many|13
TGTGCCAGCAGCGAATCCCAGCTAGATACGCAGTATTTT
CASSESQLDTQYF
>TRBV20-1|.|TRBJ2-3|few|13
TGCAGTGCTCTGGACGGACTCACAGATACGCAGTATTTT
CSALDGLTDTQYF
>TRBV5-4|TRBD2|TRBJ2-3|few|19
TGTGCCAGCAGCTTGGCCATGTTAGCGGGGGGGCACGTCGGAGATACGCAGTATTTT
CASSLAMLAGGHVGDTQYF
>TRBV20-1|TRBD1|TRBJ2-5|.|15
TGCAGTGCTAGAGCTCGAGGGGGCTTTGGTGAGACCCAGTACTTC
CSARARGGFGETQYF
>TRBV5-6|.|TRBJ2-7|few|15
TGTGCCAGCAGCTTGGGGCGGAAGAGCTCCTACGAGCAGTACTTC
CASSLGRKSSYEQYF
>TRBV6-6|TRBD1|TRBJ1-2|few|14
TGTGCCAGCAATGGACAGGGTCTAAGCTATGGCTACACCTTC
CASNGQGLSYGYTF
>TRBV12-3/TRBV12-4|.|TRBJ2-3|.|14
TGTGCCAGCAGTTTAAGCCAGTACACAGATACGCAGTATTTT
CASSLSQYTDTQYF
>TRBV5-5|TRBD1|TRBJ2-5|.|14
TGTGCCAGCAGCTTGGAGGGGGCGAGAGAGACCCAGTACTTC
CASSLEGARETQYF
>TRBV11-2|TRBD2|TRBJ2-3|.|16
TGTGCCAGCAGCTCCAGACTCGGGGGGGGCACAGATACGCAGTATTTT
CASSSRLGGGTDTQYF
>TRBV5-1|TRBD2|TRBJ2-2|few|18
TGCGCCAGCAGCTTGGCAGGACTAGCGGGCCTGAACACCGGGGAGCTGTTTTTT
CASSLAGLAGLNTGELFF
>TRBV10-2|TRBD1|TRBJ2-3|.|15
TGCGCCAGCAGTGTCGGACAGGGGCGGACAGATACGCAGTATTTT
CASSVGQGRTDTQYF
>TRBV6-5|TRBD2|TRBJ2-5|few|16
TGTGCCAGCAGTTACTCTGGTAGCGGGAGGTGGGAGACCCAGTACTTC
CASSYSGSGRWETQYF
>TRBV10-3|TRBD1|TRBJ1-5|.|13
TGTGCCATCAGTGAGGACAGGGATCAGCCCCAGCATTTT
CAISEDRDQPQHF
>TRBV5-1|.|TRBJ2-7|.|14
TGCGCCAGCAGCCCGGGGACTGGGGCTCGGGAGCAGTACTTC
CASSPGTGAREQYF
>TRBV20-1|TRBD2|TRBJ2-4|.|15
TGCAGTGCTAGAGACAGCCGACTAGCCAAAAACATTAAGTACTTC
CSARDSRLAKNIKYF
>TRBV11-3|.|TRBJ2-4|few|15
TGTGCCAGCAGCTCAGCTCAGGGGGGAACGAACATTCAGTACTTC
CASSSAQGGTNIQYF
>TRBV5-1|.|TRBJ2-7|few|13
TGCGCCAGCGGCCTAGACTACTCCTACGAGCAGTACTTC
CASGLDYSYEQYF
>TRBV5-1|TRBD2|TRBJ2-1|many|14
TGCGCCAGCAGCTCGGGGGGGCGTTACAATGAGCAGTTCTTC
CASSSGGRYNEQFF
>TRBV4-1|.|TRBJ1-1|.|14
TGCGCCAGCAGCCGCGTCGGAGGGAAACCTGAAGCTTTCTTT
CASSRVGGKPEAFF
>TRBV9|.|TRBJ1-1|few|14
TGTGCCAGCAGCGTCCGGGACGGCTCGCGTGAAGCTTTCTTT
CASSVRDGSREAFF
>TRBV20-1|TRBD1|TRBJ1-1|.|16
TGCAGTGCTAGAGATCTCCGACAGGGGATGAACACTGAAGCTTTCTTT
CSARDLRQGMNTEAFF
>TRBV30|TRBD1|TRBJ1-2|.|13
TGTGCCTGTTTGACAGGGGGCTACTATGGCTACACCTTC
CACLTGGYYGYTF
>TRBV20-1|TRBD2|TRBJ2-7|.|15
TGCAGTGCTAGGGAGGACACTAGCGGCTCCTACGAGCAGTACTTC
CSAREDTSGSYEQYF
>TRBV6-5|TRBD1|TRBJ1-3|.|16
TGTGCCAGCAGTTTCGTTACAGGGGGCTATGGAAACACCATATATTTT
CASSFVTGGYGNTIYF
>TRBV25-1|.|TRBJ2-4|.|16
TGTGCCAGCAGTCGAGGTACGGGGTCAGCCAAAAACATTCAGTACTTC
CASSRGTGSAKNIQYF
>TRBV11-2|TRBD2|TRBJ2-7|.|15
TGTGCCAGCAGCTACGGGACTAGCGGACACTACGAGCAGTACTTC
CASSYGTSGHYEQYF
>TRBV12-3/TRBV12-4|TRBD1|TRBJ1-1|few|15
TGTGCCAGCAGTCTAGGACAGGGGGCGTCCACTGAAGCTTTCTTT
CASSLGQGASTEAFF
>TRBV5-1|.|TRBJ1-2|many|15
TGCGCCAGCAATCCGGGCAGCCGTCTTAACTATGGCTACACCTTC
CASNPGSRLNYGYTF
>TRBV5-4|.|TRBJ2-1|few|15
TGTGCCAGCAGCTTGCCCGGGGTCCCCTACAATGAGCAGTTCTTC
CASSLPGVPYNEQFF
>TRBV7-3|TRBD1|TRBJ2-3|few|14
TGTGCCAGCAGCACGACAGGGTACACAGATACGCAGTATTTT
CASSTTGYTDTQYF
>TRBV29-1|.|TRBJ2-2|once|14
TGCAGCGTTGATGGGTCCCGGAACACCGGGGAGCTGTTTTTT
CSVDGSRNTGELFF
>TRBV20-1|TRBD2|TRBJ2-3|.|14
TGCAGTGCACAGACTAGCGGGGAAGCAGATACGCAGTATTTT
CSAQTSGEADTQYF
>TRBV27|.|TRBJ2-7|few|15
TGTGCCAGCAGTTACGCCGACAGGAAAGCCTACGAGCAGTACTTC
CASSYADRKAYEQYF
>TRBV5-1|.|TRBJ2-5|.|13
TGCGCCAGCAGATGGGGGGATCGAGAGACCCAGTACTTC
CASRWGDRETQYF
>TRBV20-1|TRBD1|TRBJ2-7|.|12
TGCAGTGCAGGGACAGGGTACTACGAGCAGTACTTC
CSAGTGYYEQYF
>TRBV24-1|.|TRBJ2-2|few|14
TGTGCCACCAGTGGACAGAGGGACACCGGGGAGCTGTTTTTT
CATSGQRDTGELFF
>TRBV7-9|TRBD1|TRBJ2-3|few|17
TGTGCCAGCAGCCGAAAGGGTGACAGGGGGCCGGCAGATACGCAGTATTTT
CASSRKGDRGPADTQYF
>TRBV11-2|TRBD2|TRBJ2-3|.|16
TGTGCCAGCAGCTCTAGAACCGGGACTAACACAGATACGCAGTATTTT
CASSSRTGTNTDTQYF
>TRBV5-1|TRBD2|TRBJ2-3|.|16
TGCGCCAGCAACCTTAGAGGCGGGGGGGCCACAGATACGCAGTATTTT
CASNLRGGGATDTQYF
>TRBV3-1|.|TRBJ2-2|few|13
TGTGCCAGCAGCCCCGGAGTAACCGGGGAGCTGTTTTTT
CASSPGVTGELFF
>TRBV5-1|TRBD1|TRBJ2-5|.|16
TGCGCCAGCAGCTTGGTAGGGGGCCAGCTCGGAGAGACCCAGTACTTC
CASSLVGGQLGETQYF
>TRBV12-3/TRBV12-4|.|TRBJ2-2|.|12
TGTGCCAGCAGTCGAGAAACCGGGGAGCTGTTTTTT
CASSRETGELFF
>TRBV18|.|TRBJ2-1|.|17
TGTGCCAGCTCACCAGCGTGGGGCCCAAGCTCCTACAATGAGCAGTTCTTC
CASSPAWGPSSYNEQFF
>TRBV5-4|TRBD1|TRBJ2-3|.|16
TGTGCCAGCAGCTTGGACAGGGGGTACCTCACAGATACGCAGTATTTT
CASSLDRGYLTDTQYF
>TRBV29-1|TRBD2|TRBJ2-7|few|16
TGCAGCGTCTGGGGGGCCGGGACTAGCGGCTCCTACGAGCAGTACTTC
CSVWGAGTSGSYEQYF
>TRBV7-9|.|TRBJ2-7|.|15
TGTGCCAGCAGCTTTGGAGGGTCTACCTCCTACGAGCAGTACTTC
CASSFGGSTSYEQYF
>TRBV2|.|TRBJ2-5|few|14
TGTGCCAGCAGCGCGGGGACTGTACAAGAGACCCAGTACTTC
CASSAGTVQETQYF
>TRBV20-1|.|TRBJ2-1|few|11
TGCAGTGCTATCGCGGGTACTAGGCAGTTCTTC
CSAIAGTRQFF
>TRBV3-1|.|TRBJ2-1|.|16
TGTGCCAGCAGTCGCTATAATAGTCGCCCGGCCGGGGAGCAGTTCTTC
CASSRYNSRPAGEQFF
>TRBV29-1|TRBD1|TRBJ2-5|few|16
TGCAGCGTTGAAGATCCGGACAGGGGGTTTACAGAGACCCAGTACTTC
CSVEDPDRGFTETQYF
>TRBV3-1|.|TRBJ1-1|.|13
TGTGCCAGCAGCCAAGAACCCCTACCTGAAGCTTTCTTT
CASSQEPLPEAFF
>TRBV7-2|.|TRBJ2-7|once|18
TGTGCCAGCAGCAGAACGTCGGTGGTTGGGGTTAGGACCTACGAGCAGTACTTC
CASSRTSVVGVRTYEQYF
>TRBV4-1|.|TRBJ1-4|few|12
TGCGCCAGCAAGGGTAGCGGTGAAAAACTGTTTTTT
CASKGSGEKLFF
>TRBV3-1|TRBD1|TRBJ2-2|.|16
TGTGCCAGCAGCACCCCTGCGGGACAGGGAACCGGGGAGCTGTTTTTT
CASSTPAGQGTGELFF